This TCR beta chain originates from a study of T cells in localized non-small cell lung cancer. Regarding the study as a whole: Investigators sequenced only a single tumor region, leaving heterogeneity possible. Measurement of T cell clonality placed uninvolved adjacent lung highest, above the level in tumor. The appearance of a median approximately 57 of the top 100 tumor clones was seen in adjacent lung. Overall survival was longer when the density of T cells in the blood was higher.

The data were produced by immunoSEQ multiplex PCR, yet TCRdb's version contains in-frame clones alone and is incomplete. The profile shows roughly 30,000 clones, about 80% of them singletons. CDR3 length equals 14 residues. The V gene lost 4 bases and the J gene lost 1 base, with 9 bases spanning the gap. The germline V gene has CDR1 LNHDA and CDR2 SQIVND (reference sequence). About this clone itself: Its antigen remains unknown.

Sequenced material: peripheral blood mononuclear cells, taken before any cancer treatment. V usage is TRBV19 and J usage is TRBJ2-3; D tentatively reads TRBD1 or TRBD2 (5 bases each). This TCR came from a man aged 35 to 70 with stage III lung adenocarcinoma. The CDR3 DNA sequence: TGTGCCAGTAGTACCGGGACCGGCACAGATACGCAGTATTTT. Its translation is CASSTGTGTDTQYF.